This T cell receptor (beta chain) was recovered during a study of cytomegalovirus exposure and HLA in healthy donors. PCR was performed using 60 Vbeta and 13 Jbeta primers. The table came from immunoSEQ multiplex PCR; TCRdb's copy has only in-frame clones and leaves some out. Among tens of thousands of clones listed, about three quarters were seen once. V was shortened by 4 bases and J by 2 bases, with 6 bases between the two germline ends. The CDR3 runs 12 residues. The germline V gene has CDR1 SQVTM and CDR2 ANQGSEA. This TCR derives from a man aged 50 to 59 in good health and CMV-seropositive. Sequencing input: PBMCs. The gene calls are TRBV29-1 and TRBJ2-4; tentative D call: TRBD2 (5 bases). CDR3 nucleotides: TGCAGCGTTGCCGGGACCAAAAACATTCAGTACTTC. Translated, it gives CSVAGTKNIQYF.